The rows below give T cell receptor beta chains drawn from one sample of a study of lymphopenia after photon versus proton radiotherapy. Clones were sequenced by immunoSEQ multiplex PCR, and TCRdb holds only the in-frame ones, with some missing. The sample includes approximately 53,000 clones, roughly 90% seen only once; the top ten take around 17%. Here the sequenced sample was peripheral blood, taken from a patient treated with photon-based radiotherapy. The source is a woman aged 40 to 49 with cholangiocarcinoma. Each CDR3 is given with its conserved first and last residue. D genes are given only for firm matches. Part of the rows lack a size; the others show once, few, many or a class for expanded clones.

CDR3aa	CDR3nt	d_gene	j_gene	v_gene	abundance
CASSQTGGSNQPQHF	TGTGCCAGCAGTCAGACAGGGGGCAGCAATCAGCCCCAGCATTTT	TRBD1	TRBJ1-5	TRBV2	NA
CASSPIGGPNGDEQFF	TGTGCCAGCAGCCCCATTGGAGGTCCTAACGGAGATGAGCAGTTCTTC	NA	TRBJ2-1	TRBV7-6	NA
CASRRLQGAGPQHF	TGTGCCAGCAGAAGACTACAGGGTGCGGGGCCCCAGCATTTT	NA	TRBJ1-5	TRBV27	NA
CASSGGTAPGRNQPQHF	TGTGCCAGCAGCGGAGGGACCGCTCCAGGGCGGAATCAGCCCCAGCATTTT	NA	TRBJ1-5	TRBV5-8	NA
CASSLQTGELFF	TGTGCCAGCAGCCTCCAGACCGGGGAGCTGTTTTTT	NA	TRBJ2-2	TRBV5-6	NA
CASSTAYEQYF	TGTGCCAGTAGCACTGCGTACGAGCAGTACTTC	NA	TRBJ2-7	TRBV19	NA
CASTLDRVGFSGNTIYF	TGTGCCAGCACCTTGGATAGGGTCGGCTTCTCTGGAAACACCATATATTTT	NA	TRBJ1-3	TRBV28	NA
CASSLAGIGDEQYF	TGTGCCAGCAGCTTAGCAGGGATCGGAGACGAGCAGTACTTC	NA	TRBJ2-7	TRBV11-2	NA
CASSLELGESYEQYF	TGTGCCAGCAGCTTAGAGTTAGGGGAGTCTTACGAGCAGTACTTC	NA	TRBJ2-7	TRBV7-9	NA
CASRRGKDTEAFF	TGCGCCAGCAGGCGGGGAAAGGACACTGAAGCTTTCTTT	NA	TRBJ1-1	TRBV10-1	NA
CASSLRGQTGGTEAFF	TGTGCCAGCAGCTTACGGGGACAAACGGGTGGCACTGAAGCTTTCTTT	NA	TRBJ1-1	TRBV7-8	NA
CASQVRDRGNSPLHF	TGTGCCAGCCAGGTCCGGGACAGGGGTAATTCACCCCTCCACTTT	TRBD1	TRBJ1-6	TRBV28	NA
CASRNTDTQYF	TGTGCCAGTAGAAACACAGATACGCAGTATTTT	NA	TRBJ2-3	TRBV19	NA
CASSPFGTPGEQYF	TGTGCCAGCAGCCCCTTCGGGACTCCGGGGGAGCAGTACTTC	NA	TRBJ2-7	TRBV9	NA
CASSGVGSRDTGELFF	TGTGCCAGCAGTGGGGTGGGGTCCCGCGACACCGGGGAGCTGTTTTTT	NA	TRBJ2-2	TRBV28	NA
CASWDSENYGYTF	TGTGCCAGTTGGGACAGCGAAAACTATGGCTACACCTTC	TRBD1	TRBJ1-2	TRBV19	NA
CAIQGVEGAYEQYF	TGTGCCATCCAGGGGGTAGAAGGGGCCTACGAGCAGTACTTC	TRBD1	TRBJ2-7	TRBV7-9	NA
CASSQDASGNGYEQYF	TGTGCCAGCAGCCAAGATGCTAGCGGGAATGGCTACGAGCAGTACTTC	TRBD2	TRBJ2-7	TRBV4-2	NA
CASSLAEKNTEAFF	TGTGCCAGCAGCTTAGCGGAGAAGAACACTGAAGCTTTCTTT	NA	TRBJ1-1	TRBV7-6	NA
CASSRRLAGEGEQFF	TGTGCCAGCAGCCGACGACTAGCGGGAGAGGGTGAGCAGTTCTTC	TRBD2	TRBJ2-1	TRBV7-2	NA
CASSLGLAGVSSYEQYF	TGCGCCAGCAGCTTGGGACTAGCGGGGGTGAGCTCCTACGAGCAGTACTTC	TRBD2	TRBJ2-7	TRBV5-1	NA
CASSQESQMNTEAFF	TGTGCCAGCAGCCAAGAATCACAGATGAACACTGAAGCTTTCTTT	NA	TRBJ1-1	TRBV4-2	NA
CASSQDGGGLETQYF	TGTGCCAGCAGCCAGGACGGTGGAGGGTTAGAGACCCAGTACTTC	NA	TRBJ2-5	TRBV13	NA
CASSVSPGDTEAFF	TGTGCCAGCAGCGTATCTCCGGGGGACACTGAAGCTTTCTTT	NA	TRBJ1-1	TRBV9	NA
CASSEAKTPREQFF	TGTGCCAGCAGTGAAGCAAAGACACCTAGGGAGCAGTTCTTC	NA	TRBJ2-1	TRBV2	NA
CASSLTGGSGGPQHF	TGTGCCAGCAGCTTAACAGGGGGCTCGGGCGGGCCCCAGCATTTT	TRBD1	TRBJ1-5	TRBV7-2	NA
CASSLGDTKKGTEAFF	TGCGCCAGCAGCTTGGGGGACACAAAGAAAGGCACTGAAGCTTTCTTT	NA	TRBJ1-1	TRBV5-1	NA
CASSLSQGQGGGYTF	TGTGCCAGCAGTTTATCGCAGGGACAGGGTGGTGGCTACACCTTC	TRBD1	TRBJ1-2	TRBV27	few
CASSLGGSLYEQYF	TGTGCCAGCAGTTTAGGCGGAAGCCTTTACGAGCAGTACTTC	NA	TRBJ2-7	TRBV28	NA
CASSYSGRVVYEQYF	TGTGCCAGCAGTTACTCGGGAAGGGTTGTGTACGAGCAGTACTTC	NA	TRBJ2-7	TRBV6-5	NA
CASSLTGTTGETQYF	TGTGCCAGCAGCTTAACGGGGACCACGGGAGAGACCCAGTACTTC	NA	TRBJ2-5	TRBV7-3	NA
CASSDDRFRNTEAFF	TGTGCCAGCAGTGACGACAGGTTCCGGAACACTGAAGCTTTCTTT	NA	TRBJ1-1	TRBV2	NA
CASGRRLFNAGELFF	TGTGCCAGCGGTCGACGCCTGTTTAACGCCGGGGAGCTGTTTTTT	NA	TRBJ2-2	TRBV7-6	once
CASSLDGGGSRNEQFF	TGTGCCAGCAGCTTAGATGGCGGCGGTAGTCGAAATGAGCAGTTCTTC	NA	TRBJ2-1	TRBV11-3	NA
CASSKVSF	TGTGCCAGTAGTAAAGTATCCTTC	NA	TRBJ1-2	TRBV19	NA
CAENRGLGGYTF	TGTGCCGAGAACAGGGGGCTAGGGGGCTACACCTTC	TRBD1	TRBJ1-2	TRBV30	NA
CAWSVYADTDTQYF	TGTGCCTGGAGTGTTTATGCGGACACAGATACGCAGTATTTT	NA	TRBJ2-3	TRBV30	NA
CASSLRGPQHF	TGTGCCAGCAGTTTGAGGGGACCCCAGCATTTT	NA	TRBJ1-5	TRBV28	NA
CASNLWSRGGTEAFF	TGTGCCAGCAACTTATGGTCCAGGGGCGGCACTGAAGCTTTCTTT	NA	TRBJ1-1	TRBV7-2	NA
CATSRVRGGDTEAFF	TGTGCCACCAGCAGAGTTAGGGGAGGGGACACTGAAGCTTTCTTT	NA	TRBJ1-1	TRBV15	NA
CASRGQPPSTDTQYF	TGTGCCAGCAGGGGACAGCCTCCTAGCACAGATACGCAGTATTTT	TRBD1	TRBJ2-3	TRBV6-1	once
CASSLGQGRTGELFF	TGTGCCAGCAGCCTAGGACAGGGAAGGACCGGGGAGCTGTTTTTT	TRBD1	TRBJ2-2	TRBV6-6	NA
CASSHMEFNEQFF	TGTGCCAGCAGCCATATGGAGTTCAATGAGCAGTTCTTC	NA	TRBJ2-1	TRBV14	NA
CASSRGTGVQETQYF	TGTGCCAGCAGCCGCGGGACAGGAGTCCAAGAGACCCAGTACTTC	TRBD1	TRBJ2-5	TRBV5-4	NA
CASSKHLGGLTTYSGNTIYF	TGTGCCAGCAGCAAACACTTGGGGGGCCTGACGACTTACTCTGGAAACACCATATATTTT	NA	TRBJ1-3	TRBV21-1	NA
CASSLMAGTGNTIYF	TGTGCCAGCAGCTTAATGGCAGGGACAGGAAACACCATATATTTT	NA	TRBJ1-3	TRBV11-2	NA
CASSPGDISGNTIYF	TGTGCCAGCAGTCCCGGGGACATTTCTGGAAACACCATATATTTT	NA	TRBJ1-3	TRBV28	NA
CASGGRIYEQYF	TGTGCCAGCGGAGGACGGATCTACGAGCAGTACTTC	NA	TRBJ2-7	TRBV6-1	NA
CASSRDGRGLVNYGYTF	TGTGCCAGCAGCAGGGACGGCAGGGGGCTAGTTAACTATGGCTACACCTTC	TRBD1	TRBJ1-2	TRBV7-9	once
CASSANPGLAGNEQFF	TGTGCCAGCAGTGCAAACCCGGGACTAGCGGGAAATGAGCAGTTCTTC	TRBD2	TRBJ2-1	TRBV6-1	NA
CASSRTSGSTLSSYNEQFF	TGTGCCAGCAGCCGGACTAGCGGGTCTACCCTGAGCTCCTACAATGAGCAGTTCTTC	TRBD2	TRBJ2-1	TRBV11-2	NA
CASSLFDQPGSTPNIQYF	TGCGCCAGCAGCCTCTTTGATCAGCCGGGTAGCACCCCAAACATTCAGTACTTC	NA	TRBJ2-4	TRBV4-3	NA
CASSELLRADTQYF	TGTGCCAGCAGTGAGCTACTTAGGGCGGATACGCAGTATTTT	NA	TRBJ2-3	TRBV6-1	NA
CASSLGGQGRDGYTF	TGTGCCAGCAGCTTGGGGGGACAGGGTCGAGATGGCTACACCTTC	TRBD1	TRBJ1-2	TRBV6-5	NA
CASSLGEGGAETQYF	TGTGCCAGCAGCTTAGGGGAGGGAGGCGCGGAGACCCAGTACTTC	TRBD2	TRBJ2-5	TRBV7-9	NA
CASSITEGGASYNEQFF	TGTGCCAGCAGCATAACTGAGGGGGGCGCCTCCTACAATGAGCAGTTCTTC	NA	TRBJ2-1	TRBV9	NA
CASSRTNEKLFF	TGTGCCAGCAGCCGAACGAATGAAAAACTGTTTTTT	NA	TRBJ1-4	TRBV5-4	NA
CASSLAPSGAGANVLTF	TGTGCCAGCAGCTTGGCGCCTAGCGGGGCTGGGGCCAACGTCCTGACTTTC	TRBD2	TRBJ2-6	TRBV5-4	once
CASSLGAGGGYEQYF	TGTGCCAGCAGCTTAGGAGCGGGAGGTGGCTACGAGCAGTACTTC	TRBD2	TRBJ2-7	TRBV7-8	NA